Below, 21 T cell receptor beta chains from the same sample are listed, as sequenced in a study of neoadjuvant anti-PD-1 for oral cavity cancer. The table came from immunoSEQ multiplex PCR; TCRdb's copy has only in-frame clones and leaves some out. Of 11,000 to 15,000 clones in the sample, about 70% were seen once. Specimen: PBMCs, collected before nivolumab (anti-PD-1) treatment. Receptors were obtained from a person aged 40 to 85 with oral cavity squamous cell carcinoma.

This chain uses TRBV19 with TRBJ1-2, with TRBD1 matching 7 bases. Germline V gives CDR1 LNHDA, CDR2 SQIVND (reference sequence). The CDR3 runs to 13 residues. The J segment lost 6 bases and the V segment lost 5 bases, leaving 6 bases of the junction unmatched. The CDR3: CASSLDRLDGYTF. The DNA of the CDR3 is TGTGCCAGTAGTTTGGACAGGTTGGATGGCTACACCTTC.

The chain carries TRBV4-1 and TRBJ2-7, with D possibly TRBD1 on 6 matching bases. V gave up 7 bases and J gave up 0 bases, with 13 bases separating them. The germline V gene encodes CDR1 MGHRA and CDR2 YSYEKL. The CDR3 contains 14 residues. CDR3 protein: CASTPRTDSYEQYF. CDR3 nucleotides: TGCGCCAGCACCCCGAGGACAGACTCCTACGAGCAGTACTTC.

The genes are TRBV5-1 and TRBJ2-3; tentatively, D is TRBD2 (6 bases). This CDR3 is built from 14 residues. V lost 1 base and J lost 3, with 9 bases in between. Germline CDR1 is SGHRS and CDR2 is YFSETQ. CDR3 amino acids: CASSLRETTDTQYF. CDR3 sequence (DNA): TGCGCCAGCAGCTTGCGGGAGACTACAGATACGCAGTATTTT.

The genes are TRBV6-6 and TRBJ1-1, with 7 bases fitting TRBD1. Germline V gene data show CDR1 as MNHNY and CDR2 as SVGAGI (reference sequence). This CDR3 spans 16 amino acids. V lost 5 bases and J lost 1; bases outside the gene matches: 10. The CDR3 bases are TGTGCCAGCAGTCAGCCCACAGGGGTCCGGAACACTGAAGCTTTCTTT. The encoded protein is CASSQPTGVRNTEAFF.

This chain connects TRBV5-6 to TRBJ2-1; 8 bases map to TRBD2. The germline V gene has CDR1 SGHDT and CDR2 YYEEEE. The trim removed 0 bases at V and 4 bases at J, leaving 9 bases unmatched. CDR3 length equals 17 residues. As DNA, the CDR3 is TGTGCCAGCAGCTTGGTCCAAGCGGGGGAAGCGTACAATGAGCAGTTCTTC. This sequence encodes CASSLVQAGEAYNEQFF.

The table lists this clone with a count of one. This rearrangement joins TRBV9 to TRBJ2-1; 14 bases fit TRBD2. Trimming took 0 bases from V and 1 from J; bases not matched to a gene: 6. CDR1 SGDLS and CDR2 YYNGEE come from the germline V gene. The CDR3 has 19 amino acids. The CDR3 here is CASSVVGLAGGGSYNEQFF. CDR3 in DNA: TGTGCCAGCAGCGTAGTCGGACTAGCGGGAGGCGGTTCCTACAATGAGCAGTTCTTC. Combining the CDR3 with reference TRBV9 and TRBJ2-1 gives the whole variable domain DSGVTQTPKHLITATGQRVTLRCSPRSGDLSVYWYQQSLDQGLQFLIQYYNGEERAKGNILERFSAQQFPDLHSELNLSSLELGDSALYFCASSVVGLAGGGSYNEQFFGPGTRLTVL.

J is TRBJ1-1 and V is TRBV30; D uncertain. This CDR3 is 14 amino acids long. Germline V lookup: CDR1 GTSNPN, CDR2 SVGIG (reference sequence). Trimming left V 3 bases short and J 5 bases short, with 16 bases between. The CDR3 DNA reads TGTGCCTGGAGGTCTTGGAGGGCTAGGACTGAAGCTTTCTTT. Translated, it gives CAWRSWRARTEAFF.

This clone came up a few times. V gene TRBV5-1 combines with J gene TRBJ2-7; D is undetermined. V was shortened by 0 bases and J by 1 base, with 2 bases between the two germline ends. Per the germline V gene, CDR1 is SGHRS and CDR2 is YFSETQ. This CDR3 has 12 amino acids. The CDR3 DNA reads TGCGCCAGCAGCTTGGTGTCCTACGAGCAGTACTTC. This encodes CASSLVSYEQYF.

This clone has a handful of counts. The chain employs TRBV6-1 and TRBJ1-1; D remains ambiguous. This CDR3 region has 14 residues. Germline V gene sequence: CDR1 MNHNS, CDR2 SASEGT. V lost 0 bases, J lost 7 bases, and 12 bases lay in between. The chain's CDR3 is CASSEALEAGEAFF. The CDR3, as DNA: TGTGCCAGCAGTGAAGCGCTCGAGGCTGGTGAAGCTTTCTTT.

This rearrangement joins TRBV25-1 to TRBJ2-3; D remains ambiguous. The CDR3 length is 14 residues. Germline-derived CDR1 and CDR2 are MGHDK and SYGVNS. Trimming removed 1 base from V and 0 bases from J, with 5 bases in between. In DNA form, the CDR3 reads TGTGCCAGCAGTGAATCTCCTAGCACAGATACGCAGTATTTT. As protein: CASSESPSTDTQYF.

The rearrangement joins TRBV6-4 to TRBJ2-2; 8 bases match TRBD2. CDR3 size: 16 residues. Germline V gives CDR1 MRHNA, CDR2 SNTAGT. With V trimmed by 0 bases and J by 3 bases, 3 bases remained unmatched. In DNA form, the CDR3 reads TGTGCCAGCAGTGACTCACCAGCGGGAGACACCGGGGAGCTGTTTTTT. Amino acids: CASSDSPAGDTGELFF.

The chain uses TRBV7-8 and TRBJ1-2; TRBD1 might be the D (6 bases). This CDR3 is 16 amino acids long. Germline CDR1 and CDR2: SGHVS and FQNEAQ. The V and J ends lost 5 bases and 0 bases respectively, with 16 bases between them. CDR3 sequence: CASSLVSGTTNYGYTF. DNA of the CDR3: TGTGCCAGCAGCCTGGTTTCCGGGACAACTAACTATGGCTACACCTTC.

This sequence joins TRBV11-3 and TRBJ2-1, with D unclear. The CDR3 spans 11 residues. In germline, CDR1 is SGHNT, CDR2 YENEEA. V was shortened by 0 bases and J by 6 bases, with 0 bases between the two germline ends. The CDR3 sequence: CASSLDNEQFF. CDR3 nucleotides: TGTGCCAGCAGCTTAGACAATGAGCAGTTCTTC.

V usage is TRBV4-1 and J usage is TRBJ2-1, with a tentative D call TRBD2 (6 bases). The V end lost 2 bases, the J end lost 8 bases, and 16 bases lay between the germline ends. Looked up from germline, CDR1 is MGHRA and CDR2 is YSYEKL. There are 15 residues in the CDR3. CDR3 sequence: CASSQPVREFYEQFF. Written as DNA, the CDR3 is TGCGCCAGCAGCCAACCCGTACGGGAGTTCTATGAGCAGTTCTTC.

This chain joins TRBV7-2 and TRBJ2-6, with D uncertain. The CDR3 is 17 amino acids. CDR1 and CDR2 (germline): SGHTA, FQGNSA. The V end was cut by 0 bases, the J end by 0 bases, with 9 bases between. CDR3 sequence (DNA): TGTGCCAGCAGCTTAGCGCGCGCTGGCTCTGGGGCCAACGTCCTGACTTTC. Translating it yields CASSLARAGSGANVLTF.

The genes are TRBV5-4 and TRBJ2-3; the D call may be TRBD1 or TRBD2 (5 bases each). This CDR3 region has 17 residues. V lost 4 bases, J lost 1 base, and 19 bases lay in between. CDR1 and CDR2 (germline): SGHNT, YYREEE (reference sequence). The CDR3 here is CASSLIWGSGGTDTQYF. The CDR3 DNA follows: TGTGCCAGCAGCCTTATCTGGGGGAGTGGTGGCACAGATACGCAGTATTTT. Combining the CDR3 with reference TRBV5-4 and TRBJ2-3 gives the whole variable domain ETGVTQSPTHLIKTRGQQVTLRCSSQSGHNTVSWYQQALGQGPQFIFQYYREEENGRGNFPPRFSGLQFPNYSSELNVNALELDDSALYLCASSLIWGSGGTDTQYFGPGTRLTVL.

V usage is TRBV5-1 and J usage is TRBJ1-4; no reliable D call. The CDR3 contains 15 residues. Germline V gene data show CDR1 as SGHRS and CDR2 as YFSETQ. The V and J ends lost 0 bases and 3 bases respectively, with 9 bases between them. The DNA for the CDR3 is TGCGCCAGCAGCTTGGAACCGAGGCCTAATGAAAAACTGTTTTTT. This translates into CASSLEPRPNEKLFF.

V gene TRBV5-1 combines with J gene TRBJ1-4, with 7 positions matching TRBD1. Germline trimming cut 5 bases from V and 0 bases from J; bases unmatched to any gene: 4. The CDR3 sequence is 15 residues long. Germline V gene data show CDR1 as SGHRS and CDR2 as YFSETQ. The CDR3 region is CASRGQGATNEKLFF. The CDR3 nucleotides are TGCGCCAGCAGAGGGCAGGGGGCAACTAATGAAAAACTGTTTTTT.

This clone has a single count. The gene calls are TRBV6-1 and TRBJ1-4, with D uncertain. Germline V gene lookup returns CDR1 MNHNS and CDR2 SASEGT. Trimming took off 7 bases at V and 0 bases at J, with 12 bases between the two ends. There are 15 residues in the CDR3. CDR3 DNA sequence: TGTGCCAGCATGGCCTCGCTTGCAACTAATGAAAAACTGTTTTTT. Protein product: CASMASLATNEKLFF.

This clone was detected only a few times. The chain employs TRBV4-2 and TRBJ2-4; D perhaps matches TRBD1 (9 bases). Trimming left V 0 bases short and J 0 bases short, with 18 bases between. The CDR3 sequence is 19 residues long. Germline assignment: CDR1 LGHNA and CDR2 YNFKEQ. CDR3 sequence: CASSQDSGGTGIAKNIQYF. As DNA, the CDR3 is TGTGCCAGCAGCCAAGACTCGGGGGGGACAGGGATAGCCAAAAACATTCAGTACTTC.

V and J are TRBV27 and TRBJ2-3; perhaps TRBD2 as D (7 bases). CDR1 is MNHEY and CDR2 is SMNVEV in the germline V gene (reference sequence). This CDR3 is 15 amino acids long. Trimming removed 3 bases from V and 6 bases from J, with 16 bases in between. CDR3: CASSFGRGRGDTQYF. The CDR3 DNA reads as TGTGCCAGCAGTTTTGGGCGGGGGAGGGGGGATACGCAGTATTTT.